The clone carrying this T cell receptor (beta chain) was seen a handful of times. The antigen is undetermined. Trimming cost V 0 bases and J 6 bases, with 9 bases left between them. CDR1 is MNHGY, CDR2 SAAAGT, per germline. There are 13 residues in the CDR3. TCRdb reprocessed the reads via MiXCR and lists one record per CDR3 protein. The sample includes 300,000 to 400,000 distinct CDR3 sequences, more than 8% of them seen just once. This sample was included in a study of T cell repertoires in cytomegalovirus infection. Whole-study findings and limits: Clonotype analysis showed dominance of the ex vivo response by HLA-C-restricted CMV-specific TCR beta clonotypes.

The rearrangement links TRBV6-8 to TRBJ2-7, with D tentatively TRBD2 (5 bases). The sample comprised PBMCs. This TCR was sampled from a human donor in good health (CMV status not recorded). Some clones in this sample may be carry-over from other donors' samples. CDR3: CASSYSPSGEQYF. The CDR3 nucleotides are TGTGCCAGCAGTTACTCCCCCAGCGGCGAGCAGTACTTC.